The 10 T cell receptor beta chains given below trace back to one sample, sequenced in a study of OX40 agonist ivuxolimab in advanced cancers. Some clones are missing from TCRdb's copy, which holds only in-frame ones; the method was immunoSEQ multiplex PCR. The table shows some 49,000 clones, with approximately 90% occurring only once. Sequences were derived from CD4+ or CD8+ T cells sorted from blood, sampled in a trial of the OX40 agonist ivuxolimab. The receptors shown here come from an adult with an advanced solid tumor such as melanoma, head and neck, liver or kidney cancer.

This chain links TRBV19 with TRBJ2-7; the match to TRBD2 covers 7 bases. The length of the CDR3 is 14 residues. The junction had 6 bases not matched to a gene; V was cut back by 5 bases and J by 2 bases. Germline CDR1 and CDR2: LNHDA and SQIVND (reference sequence). CDR3 sequence reads: CASSLFGGAYEQYF. The CDR3, as DNA: TGTGCCAGTAGTCTCTTTGGGGGGGCCTACGAGCAGTACTTC.

The chain links TRBV11-2 to TRBJ2-3; tentatively, D is TRBD1 (7 bases). CDR1 is SGHAT and CDR2 is FQNNGV in the germline V gene. V lost 0 bases and J 7 bases, leaving 14 bases between the germline ends. This CDR3 has 15 residues. CDR3 residues: CASSLEGRGRYTQYF. The CDR3 nucleotides are TGTGCCAGCAGCTTAGAAGGCAGGGGGAGGTATACGCAGTATTTT.

The V gene is TRBV7-6, the J gene TRBJ2-1, with TRBD2 matching 11 bases. The CDR3 consists of 15 residues. Germline V gene data show CDR1 as SGHVS and CDR2 as FNYEAQ. V was pared by 2 bases and J by 7 bases, with 4 bases of the junction left unmatched. The DNA for the CDR3 is TGTGCCAGCAGCTTACCCGGGACTAGCGGAAATGAGCAGTTCTTC. Its protein product is CASSLPGTSGNEQFF. Combining the CDR3 with reference TRBV7-6 and TRBJ2-1 gives the whole variable domain GAGVSQSPRYKVTKRGQDVALRCDPISGHVSLYWYRQALGQGPEFLTYFNYEAQQDKSGLPNDRFSAERPEGSISTLTIQRTEQRDSAMYRCASSLPGTSGNEQFFGPGTRLTVL.

This chain connects TRBV9 to TRBJ2-1, with 8 bases identical to TRBD2. This CDR3 spans 13 amino acids. CDR1 and CDR2 from the germline V gene are SGDLS and YYNGEE. V lost 4 bases to trimming and J lost 10 bases; unmatched junction nucleotides: 7. The CDR3 sequence is CASSSGTSAEQFF. The CDR3 DNA sequence: TGTGCCAGCAGCTCCGGGACTAGTGCCGAGCAGTTCTTC.

This clone has only a few counts. The chain is built from TRBV30 and TRBJ2-3, with 9 nucleotides matching TRBD2. The CDR3 has 14 amino acids. V lost 8 bases to trimming and J lost 4 bases; unmatched junction nucleotides: 10. Germline V gene sequence: CDR1 GTSNPN, CDR2 SVGIG (reference sequence). The CDR3 DNA sequence: TGTGCCGGGCGTACGGGACTAGCCGCAGATACGCAGTATTTT. The encoded protein is CAGRTGLAADTQYF.

The CDR3 coding sequence is TGTGCCAGTAGTATACTCTCTAAAGCTTTCTTT. It specifies CASSILSKAFF. The J gene is TRBJ1-1, the V gene TRBV19; no reliable D call. The germline V gene has CDR1 LNHDA and CDR2 SQIVND (reference sequence). The V and J ends lost 2 bases and 9 bases respectively, with 7 bases between them. The CDR3 sequence is 11 residues long.

There are a few counts of this clone. The rearrangement joins TRBV6-1 to TRBJ1-5; TRBD1 is a possible D gene (5 bases). This CDR3 has 14 residues. Trimming took off 2 bases at V and 6 bases at J, with 11 bases between the two ends. From germline, CDR1 is MNHNS and CDR2 SASEGT. The CDR3 nucleotides read TGTGCCAGCAGTGAAATAGGGACCGCTCAGCCCCAGCATTTT. Translated, it gives CASSEIGTAQPQHF.

The chain is built from TRBV29-1 and TRBJ2-3; D is perhaps TRBD1 or TRBD2 (6 bases each). CDR3 size: 14 residues. V shed 7 bases and J shed 2 bases, with 16 bases lying between them. Looked up from germline, CDR1 is SQVTM and CDR2 is ANQGSEA. The CDR3: CSAPAWGATDTQYF. The CDR3 coding sequence is TGCAGCGCCCCCGCGTGGGGGGCCACAGATACGCAGTATTTT.

V gene TRBV11-3 combines with J gene TRBJ2-3, with D perhaps TRBD1 or TRBD2 (7 bases each). This CDR3 has 15 amino acids. Germline CDR1 SGHNT, CDR2 YENEEA. V shed 5 bases and J shed 1 base, with 13 bases lying between them. CDR3: CASSQGEGGTDTQYF. CDR3 bases: TGTGCCAGCAGCCAGGGGGAGGGTGGCACAGATACGCAGTATTTT.

This sequence joins TRBV28 and TRBJ2-7; no definite D call. Germline V gene data show CDR1 as MDHEN and CDR2 as SYDVKM. The CDR3 is 13 amino acids. V was clipped by 3 bases and J by 9 bases, with 15 bases between them. The CDR3 is CASSLGLGDVQYF. The CDR3 nucleotides read TGTGCCAGCAGTTTGGGATTAGGAGACGTGCAGTACTTC.